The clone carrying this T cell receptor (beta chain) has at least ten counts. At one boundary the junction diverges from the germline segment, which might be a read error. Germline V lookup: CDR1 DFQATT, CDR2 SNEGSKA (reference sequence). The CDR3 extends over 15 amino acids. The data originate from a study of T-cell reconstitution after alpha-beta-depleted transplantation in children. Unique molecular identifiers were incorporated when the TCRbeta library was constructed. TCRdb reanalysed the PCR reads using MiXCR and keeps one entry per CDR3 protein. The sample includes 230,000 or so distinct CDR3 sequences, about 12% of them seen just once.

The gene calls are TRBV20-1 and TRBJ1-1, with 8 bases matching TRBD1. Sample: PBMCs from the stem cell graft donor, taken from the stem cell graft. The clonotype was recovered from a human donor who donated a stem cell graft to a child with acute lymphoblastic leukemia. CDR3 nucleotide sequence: TGCAGTGCGAAGGTCCGGACAGGGATAAACACTGAAGCCTTCTTT. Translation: CSAKVRTGINTEAFF.